Following are 8 T cell receptor beta chains from one sample sequenced in a study of cytomegalovirus exposure and HLA in healthy donors. This PCR relied on a set of 60 Vbeta primers and 13 Jbeta primers. The data were produced by immunoSEQ multiplex PCR, yet TCRdb's version contains in-frame clones alone and is incomplete. The table has 130,000 to 150,000 clones, around 10% seen once. The material sequenced was PBMCs. The receptor source for this set is a male donor in good health and CMV-seronegative.

The J gene is TRBJ2-7, the V gene TRBV28; D remains ambiguous. The V gene's germline CDR1 is MDHEN and CDR2 SYDVKM. Trimming took off 1 base at V and 3 bases at J, with 16 bases between the two ends. This CDR3 spans 16 amino acids. This CDR3 reads CASSLSVPGVNYEQYF. The CDR3 DNA sequence: TGTGCCAGCAGTTTATCCGTCCCCGGAGTAAACTACGAGCAGTACTTC.

In its sample, this clone was seen a few times. The genes are TRBV29-1 and TRBJ2-3; D might be TRBD1 (5 bases). The CDR3 is 15 residues long. Germline V gene data show CDR1 as SQVTM and CDR2 as ANQGSEA. Trimming left V 1 base short and J 4 bases short, with 15 bases between. The CDR3 bases are TGCAGCGTTGAAGGCTGGGCAGGGAAGGCAGATACGCAGTATTTT. It yields the protein CSVEGWAGKADTQYF.

The chain links TRBV28 to TRBJ1-1, with D possibly being TRBD1 (6 bases). V lost 5 bases, J lost 6 bases, and 16 bases lay in between. Germline V gene sequence: CDR1 MDHEN, CDR2 SYDVKM. The CDR3 sequence is 14 residues long. The CDR3 nucleotides are TGTGCCAGCAGTCTACTACAGGGCCATTCTGAAGCTTTCTTT. Protein sequence: CASSLLQGHSEAFF.

This clone has a handful of counts. The chain couples TRBV15 to TRBJ2-1; 10 bases match TRBD2. The V gene's germline CDR1 is LNHNV and CDR2 YYDKDF (reference sequence). This CDR3 spans 12 amino acids. J gave up 6 bases and V 9 bases, and 2 bases lay outside the gene matches. The CDR3 loop is CATSGGGNEQFF. As DNA, the CDR3 is TGTGCCACAAGCGGGGGGGGCAATGAGCAGTTCTTC.

This clone showed up just a few times. The same CDR3 can be traced to other DNA sequences in this sample. The chain couples TRBV6-1 to TRBJ1-1; 7 bases line up with TRBD1. V lost 6 bases to trimming and J lost 7 bases; unmatched junction nucleotides: 11. The CDR3 covers 14 residues. Germline CDR1 is MNHNS and CDR2 is SASEGT. CDR3 in amino acids: CASSEHSGTVEAFF. The CDR3 DNA follows: TGTGCCAGCAGCGAACACTCCGGGACAGTTGAAGCTTTCTTT.

A few counts support this clone. V gene TRBV4-1 combines with J gene TRBJ2-5, with TRBD2 as a possible D gene (5 bases). V lost 1 base to trimming and J lost 2 bases, with 11 bases between them. Germline loops: CDR1 MGHRA, CDR2 YSYEKL. CDR3 size: 15 residues. The CDR3 nucleotides read TGCGCCAGCAGCCAAGTCGCCCGGGGACAAGAGACCCAGTACTTC. It codes for CASSQVARGQETQYF.

This clone was seen more than once but under ten times. This chain joins TRBV5-1 and TRBJ2-7, with D perhaps TRBD1 (5 bases). Looked up from germline, CDR1 is SGHRS and CDR2 is YFSETQ. Trimming cost V 2 bases and J 3 bases, with 6 bases left between them. The CDR3 loop spans 12 amino acids. The CDR3 reads CASSFDSYEQYF. The CDR3 region has the DNA TGCGCCAGCAGCTTCGACAGCTACGAGCAGTACTTC.

This clone occurred a few times. The chain recombines TRBV27 with TRBJ2-1, with 8 positions matching TRBD2. CDR3 size: 15 residues. The V segment lost 3 bases and the J segment 6 bases; nucleotides outside the gene matches: 7. CDR1 MNHEY and CDR2 SMNVEV come from the germline V gene (reference sequence). The CDR3 DNA sequence: TGTGCCAGCAGTTTTTTTGGCGGGAGGACCAATGAGCAGTTCTTC. Protein: CASSFFGGRTNEQFF.